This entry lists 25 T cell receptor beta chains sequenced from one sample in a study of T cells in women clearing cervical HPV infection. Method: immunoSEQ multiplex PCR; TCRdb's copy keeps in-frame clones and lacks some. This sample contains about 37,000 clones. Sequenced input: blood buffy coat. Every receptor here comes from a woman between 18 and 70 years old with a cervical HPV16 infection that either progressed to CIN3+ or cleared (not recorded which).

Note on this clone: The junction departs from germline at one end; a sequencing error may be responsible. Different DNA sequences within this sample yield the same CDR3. The CDR3 loop reads CASSWQGDSGNTIYF. The CDR3 DNA, read in part, is TGTGCCAGTAGTTGGCAGGGGGACTCTGGAAACACA. The chain uses TRBV19 and TRBJ1-3; 7 bases are shared with TRBD1. The missing CDR3 end, 3 residues past where the read stops, is filled in from the germline J gene. The CDR3 contains 15 residues. Germline V lookup: CDR1 LNHDA, CDR2 SQIVND (reference sequence).

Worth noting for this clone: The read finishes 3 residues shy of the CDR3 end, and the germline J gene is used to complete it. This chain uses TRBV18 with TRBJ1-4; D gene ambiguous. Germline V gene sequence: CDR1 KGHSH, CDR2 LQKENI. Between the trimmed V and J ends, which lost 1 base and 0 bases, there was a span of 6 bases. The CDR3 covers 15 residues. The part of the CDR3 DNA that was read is TGTGCCAGCTCACCACAGGGCACAACTAATGAAAAA. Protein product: CASSPQGTTNEK. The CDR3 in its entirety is CASSPQGTTNEKLFF.

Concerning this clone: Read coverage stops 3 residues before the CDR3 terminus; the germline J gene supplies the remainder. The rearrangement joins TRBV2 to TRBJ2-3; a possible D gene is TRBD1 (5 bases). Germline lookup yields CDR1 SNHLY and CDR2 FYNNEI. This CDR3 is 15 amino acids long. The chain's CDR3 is CASILLQGSQETQYF. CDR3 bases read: TGTGCCAGCATTCTGCTTCAGGGATCACAAGAGACG.

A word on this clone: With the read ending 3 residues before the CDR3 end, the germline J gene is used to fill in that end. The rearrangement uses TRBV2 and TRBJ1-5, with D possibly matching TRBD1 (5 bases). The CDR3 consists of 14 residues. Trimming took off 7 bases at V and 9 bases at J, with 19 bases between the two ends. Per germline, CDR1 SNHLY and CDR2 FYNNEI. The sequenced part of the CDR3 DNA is TGTGCCAGCACGGGGGAGATGATGATCACGCCC. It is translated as CASTGEMMITP. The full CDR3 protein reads CASTGEMMITPQHF.

The CDR3 DNA, read in part, is TGTGCCTGGACTTTTAACACCGGGGAG. Amino acids: CAWTFNTGE. The full CDR3 protein is CAWTFNTGELFF. This chain joins TRBV30 and TRBJ2-2, with D hard to call. The CDR3 goes on 3 residues after the read ends, and that part is filled in from the germline J gene. The CDR3 length is 12 residues. Germline lookup yields CDR1 GTSNPN and CDR2 SVGIG (reference sequence). The germline V and J ends were trimmed by 4 bases and 2 bases, with 5 bases remaining between them.

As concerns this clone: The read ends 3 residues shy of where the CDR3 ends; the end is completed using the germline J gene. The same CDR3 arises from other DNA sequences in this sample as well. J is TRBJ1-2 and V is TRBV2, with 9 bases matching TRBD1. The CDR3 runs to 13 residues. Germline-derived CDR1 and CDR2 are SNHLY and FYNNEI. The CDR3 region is CASTERDRVGYTF. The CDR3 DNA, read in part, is TGTGCCAGCACCGAACGGGACAGGGTCGGT.

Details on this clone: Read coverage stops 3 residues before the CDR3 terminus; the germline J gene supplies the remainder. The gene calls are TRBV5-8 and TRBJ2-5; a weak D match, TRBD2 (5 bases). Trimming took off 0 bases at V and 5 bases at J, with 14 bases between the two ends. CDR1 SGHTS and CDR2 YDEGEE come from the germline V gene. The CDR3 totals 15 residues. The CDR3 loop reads CASSLAGLLSETQYF. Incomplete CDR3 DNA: TGTGCCAGCAGCTTGGCCGGACTCCTGTCCGAGACC.

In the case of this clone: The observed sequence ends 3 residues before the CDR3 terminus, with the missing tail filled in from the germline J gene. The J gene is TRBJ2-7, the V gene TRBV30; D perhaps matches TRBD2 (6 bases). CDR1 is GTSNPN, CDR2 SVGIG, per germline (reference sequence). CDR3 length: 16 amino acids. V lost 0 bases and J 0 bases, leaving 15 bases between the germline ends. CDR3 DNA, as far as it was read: TGTGCCTGGAGTGTAAACGCGGGAATTCGCTCCTACGAG. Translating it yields CAWSVNAGIRSYE. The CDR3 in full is CAWSVNAGIRSYEQYF.

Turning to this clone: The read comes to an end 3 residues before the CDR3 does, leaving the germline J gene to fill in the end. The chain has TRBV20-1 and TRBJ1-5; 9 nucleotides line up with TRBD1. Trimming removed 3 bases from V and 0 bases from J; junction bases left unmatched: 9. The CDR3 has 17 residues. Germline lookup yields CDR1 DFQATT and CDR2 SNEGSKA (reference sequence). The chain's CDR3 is CSASPDRGSNSNQPQHF. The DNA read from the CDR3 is TGCAGTGCTAGCCCCGACAGGGGGAGCAATAGCAATCAGCCC.

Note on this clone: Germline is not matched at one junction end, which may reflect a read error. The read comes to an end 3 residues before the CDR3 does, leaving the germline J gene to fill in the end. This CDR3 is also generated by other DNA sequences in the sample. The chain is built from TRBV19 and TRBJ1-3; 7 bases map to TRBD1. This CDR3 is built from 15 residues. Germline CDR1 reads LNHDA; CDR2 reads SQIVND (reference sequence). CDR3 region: CASRQQGTSGNTIYF. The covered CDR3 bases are TGTGCCAGTAGACAACAGGGGACCTCTGGAAACACA.

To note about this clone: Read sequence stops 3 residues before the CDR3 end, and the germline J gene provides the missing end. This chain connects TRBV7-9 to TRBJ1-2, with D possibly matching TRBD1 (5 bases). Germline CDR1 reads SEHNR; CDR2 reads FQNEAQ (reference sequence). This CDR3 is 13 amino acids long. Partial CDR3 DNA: TGTGCCAGCAGCCCAGGGTCGGGAGTGGGC. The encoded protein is CASSPGSGVG. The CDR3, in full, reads CASSPGSGVGYTF.

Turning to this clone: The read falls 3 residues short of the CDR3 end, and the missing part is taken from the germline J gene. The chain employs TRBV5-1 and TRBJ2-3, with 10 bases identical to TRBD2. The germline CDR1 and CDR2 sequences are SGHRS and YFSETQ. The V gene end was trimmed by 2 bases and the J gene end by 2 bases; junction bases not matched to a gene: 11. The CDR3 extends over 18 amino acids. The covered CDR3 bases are TGCGCCAGCAGCTTCGGTTTTAGCGGGGGGACCAACACAGATACG. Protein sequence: CASSFGFSGGTNTDT. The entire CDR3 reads CASSFGFSGGTNTDTQYF.

The CDR3 here is CASSLFLQTQETQYF. The covered CDR3 bases are TGCGCCAGCAGCTTGTTCTTACAAACCCAAGAGACG. This chain links TRBV5-1 with TRBJ2-3, with D unclear. The read finishes 3 residues shy of the CDR3 end, and the germline J gene is used to complete it. The germline V gene has CDR1 SGHRS and CDR2 YFSETQ. This CDR3 is 15 amino acids long.

The CDR3 loop is CASRRDRDRPGELFF. CDR3 DNA (partial): TGTGCCAGCAGGAGGGACAGGGATCGACCCGGGGAG. The chain carries TRBV2 and TRBJ2-2, with 9 bases aligning to TRBD1. The read finishes 3 residues shy of the CDR3 end, and the germline J gene is used to complete it. After removal of 6 bases from V and 6 bases from J, the junction contained 8 bases not matched to a gene. The CDR3 totals 15 residues. Germline V gene lookup returns CDR1 SNHLY and CDR2 FYNNEI.

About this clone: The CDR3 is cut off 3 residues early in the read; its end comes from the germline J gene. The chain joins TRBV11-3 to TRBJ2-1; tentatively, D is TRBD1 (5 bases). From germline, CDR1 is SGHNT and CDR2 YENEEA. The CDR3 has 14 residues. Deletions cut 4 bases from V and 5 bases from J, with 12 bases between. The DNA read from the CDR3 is TGTGCCAGCAGCTCGCAGGGCCTCGACAATGAG. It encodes CASSSQGLDNE. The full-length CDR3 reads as CASSSQGLDNEQFF.

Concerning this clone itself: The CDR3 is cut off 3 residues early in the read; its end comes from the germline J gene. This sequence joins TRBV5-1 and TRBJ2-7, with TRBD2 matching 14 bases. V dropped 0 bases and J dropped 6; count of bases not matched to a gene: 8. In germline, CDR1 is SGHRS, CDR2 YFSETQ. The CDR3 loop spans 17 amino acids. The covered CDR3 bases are TGCGCCAGCAGCTTGGGAGCCGGGACTAGCGGGAGAGCCGAG. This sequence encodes CASSLGAGTSGRAE. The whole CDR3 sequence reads CASSLGAGTSGRAEQYF. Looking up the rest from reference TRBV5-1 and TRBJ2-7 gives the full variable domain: KAGVTQTPRYLIKTRGQQVTLSCSPISGHRSVSWYQQTPGQGLQFLFEYFSETQRNKGNFPGRFSGRQFSNSRSEMNVSTLELGDSALYLCASSLGAGTSGRAEQYFGPGTRLTVT.

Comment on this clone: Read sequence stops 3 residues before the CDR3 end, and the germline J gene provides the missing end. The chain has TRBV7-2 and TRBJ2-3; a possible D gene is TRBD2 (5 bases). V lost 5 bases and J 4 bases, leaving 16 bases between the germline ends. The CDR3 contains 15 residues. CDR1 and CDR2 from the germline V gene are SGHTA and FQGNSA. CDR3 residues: CASSPTSAMADTQYF. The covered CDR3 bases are TGTGCCAGCAGCCCAACTAGTGCAATGGCAGATACG.

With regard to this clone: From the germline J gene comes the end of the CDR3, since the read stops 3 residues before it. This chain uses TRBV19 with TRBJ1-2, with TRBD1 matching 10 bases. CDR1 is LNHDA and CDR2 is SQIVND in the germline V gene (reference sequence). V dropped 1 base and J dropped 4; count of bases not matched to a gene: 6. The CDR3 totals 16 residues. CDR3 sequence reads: CASSIARTGGTYGYTF. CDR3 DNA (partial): TGTGCCAGTAGTATAGCCCGGACAGGGGGAACCTATGGC.

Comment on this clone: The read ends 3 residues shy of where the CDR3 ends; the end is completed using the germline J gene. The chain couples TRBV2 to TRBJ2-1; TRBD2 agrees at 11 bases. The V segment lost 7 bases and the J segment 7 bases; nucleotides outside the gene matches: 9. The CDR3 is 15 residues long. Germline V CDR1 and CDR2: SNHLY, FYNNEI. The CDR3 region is CASIAPGLAANEQFF. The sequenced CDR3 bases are TGTGCCAGCATCGCACCGGGACTAGCGGCTAATGAG.

Partial CDR3 DNA: TGTGCCAGCAGGATTACCGGGACAGGGCGAAACCACGAG. As protein: CASRITGTGRNHE. In full, the CDR3 is CASRITGTGRNHEQYF. The chain is built from TRBV28 and TRBJ2-7; 9 positions agree with TRBD1. The read halts 3 residues ahead of the CDR3 end, with the missing end drawn from the germline J gene. Trimming at V came to 6 bases and at J to 5 bases, leaving 14 bases not matched to a gene. This CDR3 spans 16 amino acids. Per the germline V gene, CDR1 is MDHEN and CDR2 is SYDVKM. Supplemented by reference TRBV28 and TRBJ2-7, the full variable domain reads DVKVTQSSRYLVKRTGEKVFLECVQDMDHENMFWYRQDPGLGLRLIYFSYDVKMKEKGDIPEGYSVSREKKERFSLILESASTNQTSMYLCASRITGTGRNHEQYFGPGTRLTVT.

The CDR3 reads CASSFTHYNSPLHF. The DNA read from the CDR3 is TGTGCCAGCAGCTTTACACACTATAATTCACCC. The chain employs TRBV5-5 and TRBJ1-6; no definite D call. The CDR3 extends 3 residues past the end of the read, so its final part is completed from the germline J gene. The germline V gene encodes CDR1 SGHKS and CDR2 YYEKEE (reference sequence). The V end was cut by 2 bases, the J end by 3 bases, with 6 bases between. The CDR3 totals 14 residues.

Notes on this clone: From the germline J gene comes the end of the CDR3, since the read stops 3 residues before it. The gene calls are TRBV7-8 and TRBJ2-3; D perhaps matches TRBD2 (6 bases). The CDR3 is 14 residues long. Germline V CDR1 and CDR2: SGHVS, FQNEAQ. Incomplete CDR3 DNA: TGTGCCAGCAGCTTAGCGCAGGGAGGAGAGACG. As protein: CASSLAQGGET. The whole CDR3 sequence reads CASSLAQGGETQYF.

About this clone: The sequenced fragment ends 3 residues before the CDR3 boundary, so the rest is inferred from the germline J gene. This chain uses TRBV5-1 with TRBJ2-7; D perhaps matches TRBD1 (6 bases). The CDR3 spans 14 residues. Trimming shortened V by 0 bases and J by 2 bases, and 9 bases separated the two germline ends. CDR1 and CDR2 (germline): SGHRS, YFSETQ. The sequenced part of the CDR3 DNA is TGCGCCAGCAGCTTGGGGGGGCTCACCTACGAG. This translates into CASSLGGLTYE. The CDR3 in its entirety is CASSLGGLTYEQYF.

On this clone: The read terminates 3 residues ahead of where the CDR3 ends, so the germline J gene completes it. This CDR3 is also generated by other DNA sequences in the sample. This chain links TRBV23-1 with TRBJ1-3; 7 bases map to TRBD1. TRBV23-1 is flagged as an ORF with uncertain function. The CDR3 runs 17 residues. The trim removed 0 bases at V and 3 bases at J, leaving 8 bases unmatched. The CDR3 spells CASSQSGTASCGNTIYF. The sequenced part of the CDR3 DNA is TGCGCCAGCAGTCAATCGGGGACAGCTTCGTGTGGAAACACC.

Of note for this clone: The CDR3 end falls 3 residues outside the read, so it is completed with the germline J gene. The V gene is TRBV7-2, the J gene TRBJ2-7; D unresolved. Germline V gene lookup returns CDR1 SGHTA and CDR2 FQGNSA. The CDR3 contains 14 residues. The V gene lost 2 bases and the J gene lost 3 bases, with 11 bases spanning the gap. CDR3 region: CASSLPPRNYEQYF. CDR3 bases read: TGTGCCAGCAGCTTACCCCCCAGAAACTACGAG.